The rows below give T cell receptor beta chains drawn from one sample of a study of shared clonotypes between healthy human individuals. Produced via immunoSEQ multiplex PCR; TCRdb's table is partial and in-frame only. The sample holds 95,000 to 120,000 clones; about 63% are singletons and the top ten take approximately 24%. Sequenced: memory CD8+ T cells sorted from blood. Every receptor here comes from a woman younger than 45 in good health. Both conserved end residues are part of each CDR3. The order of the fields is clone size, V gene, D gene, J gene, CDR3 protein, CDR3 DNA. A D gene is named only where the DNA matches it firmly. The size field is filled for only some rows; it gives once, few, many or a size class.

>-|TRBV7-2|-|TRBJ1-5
CASSSQGVHQPQHF
TGTGCCAGCAGCTCACAGGGCGTCCACCAGCCCCAGCATTTT
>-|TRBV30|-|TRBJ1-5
CAWSPGPNQPQHF
TGTGCCTGGAGTCCCGGCCCGAATCAGCCCCAGCATTTT
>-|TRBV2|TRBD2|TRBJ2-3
CASSGPGAGGRADTQYF
TGTGCCAGCAGTGGCCCGGGAGCGGGAGGTCGGGCCGATACGCAGTATTTT
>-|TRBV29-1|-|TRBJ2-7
CSVHHEYEQYF
TGCAGCGTCCACCATGAGTACGAGCAGTACTTC
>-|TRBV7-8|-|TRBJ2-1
CASSLNTREGYNEQFF
TGTGCCAGCAGCTTAAACACCCGCGAGGGATACAATGAGCAGTTCTTC
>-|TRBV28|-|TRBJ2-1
CASSLLAGRNEQFF
TGTGCCAGCAGTTTATTGGCTGGGAGGAATGAGCAGTTCTTC
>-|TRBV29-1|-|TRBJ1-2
CSAGLGALNYGYTF
TGCAGCGCGGGGCTGGGGGCCCTTAACTATGGCTACACCTTC
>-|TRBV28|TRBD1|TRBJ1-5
CASSAAGGGNQPQHF
TGTGCCAGCAGTGCCGCAGGGGGCGGGAATCAGCCCCAGCATTTT
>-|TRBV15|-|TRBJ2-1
CATSRWADEQFF
TGTGCCACCAGCAGATGGGCCGATGAGCAGTTCTTC
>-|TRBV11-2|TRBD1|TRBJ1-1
CASSQYRGTATEAFF
TGTGCCAGCAGCCAATACCGGGGGACAGCCACCGAAGCTTTCTTT
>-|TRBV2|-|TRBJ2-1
CASSRTASYNEQFF
TGTGCCAGCAGCCGGACAGCCTCCTACAATGAGCAGTTCTTC
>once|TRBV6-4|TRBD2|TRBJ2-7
CASSVYSGSSYEQYF
TGTGCCAGCAGTGTTTACAGCGGGAGTTCGTACGAGCAGTACTTC
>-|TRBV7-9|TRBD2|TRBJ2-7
CASSLGTSSYEQYF
TGTGCCAGCAGCTTAGGGACTAGCTCGTACGAGCAGTACTTC
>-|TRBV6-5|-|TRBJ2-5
CASSLGGGQTQYF
TGTGCCAGCAGTTTGGGGGGCGGCCAGACCCAGTACTTC
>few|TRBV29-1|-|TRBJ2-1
CSATLYNEQFF
TGCAGCGCTACACTATACAATGAGCAGTTCTTC
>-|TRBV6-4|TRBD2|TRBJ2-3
CASSETSGSGDTQYF
TGTGCCAGCAGCGAGACTAGCGGGAGTGGAGATACGCAGTATTTT
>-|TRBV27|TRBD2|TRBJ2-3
CASSFMLAGSPTDTQYF
TGTGCCAGCAGTTTTATGCTAGCGGGATCACCCACAGATACGCAGTATTTT
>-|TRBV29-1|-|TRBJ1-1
CSVQGGSGEAFF
TGCAGCGTTCAAGGAGGGTCGGGCGAAGCTTTCTTT
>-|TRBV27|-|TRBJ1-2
CASRIGQLSNYGYTF
TGTGCCAGCAGAATCGGACAGCTTTCTAACTATGGCTACACCTTC
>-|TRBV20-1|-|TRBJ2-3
CSADSLDTQYF
TGCAGTGCGGACAGTTTGGATACGCAGTATTTT
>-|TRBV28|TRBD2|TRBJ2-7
CASSLELADSRDEQYF
TGTGCCAGCAGTTTAGAACTAGCGGACTCCCGGGACGAGCAGTACTTC
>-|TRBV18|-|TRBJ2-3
CASSPSGTSTDTQYF
TGTGCCAGCTCACCGAGCGGTACTAGCACAGATACGCAGTATTTT
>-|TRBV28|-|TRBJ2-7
CASSSPRGGWTYEQYF
TGTGCCAGCAGTTCCCCCAGGGGAGGGTGGACCTACGAGCAGTACTTC
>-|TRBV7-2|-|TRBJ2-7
CASSLGSSSSYEQYF
TGTGCCAGCAGCTTAGGTAGCAGTAGCTCCTACGAGCAGTACTTC
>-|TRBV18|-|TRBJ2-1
CASSRVGEQFF
TGTGCCAGCTCCCGTGTTGGCGAGCAGTTCTTC
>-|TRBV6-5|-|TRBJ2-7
CASSSRDSYEQYF
TGTGCCAGCAGTTCTAGAGACAGCTACGAGCAGTACTTC
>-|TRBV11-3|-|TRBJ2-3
CASSLQGSTDTQYF
TGTGCCAGCAGCCTCCAGGGTAGCACAGATACGCAGTATTTT
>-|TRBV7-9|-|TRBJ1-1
CASSLPGDTEAFF
TGTGCCAGCAGCTTACCGGGGGACACTGAAGCCTTCTTT
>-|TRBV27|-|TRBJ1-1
CASSFLMNTEAFF
TGTGCCAGCAGTTTCTTGATGAACACTGAAGCTTTCTTT
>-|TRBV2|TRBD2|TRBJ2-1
CASSEGEGASGTPRPYNEQFF
TGTGCCAGCAGTGAAGGGGAGGGGGCTAGCGGGACTCCCCGCCCCTACAATGAGCAGTTCTTC
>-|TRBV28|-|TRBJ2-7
CASSTADYYEQYF
TGTGCCAGCAGTACGGCCGACTACTACGAGCAGTACTTC
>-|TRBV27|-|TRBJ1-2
CASSSAGELLNYGYTF
TGTGCCAGCAGTTCCGCAGGCGAGTTACTCAACTATGGCTACACCTTC
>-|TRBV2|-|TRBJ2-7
CASKGVSYEQYF
TGTGCCAGCAAGGGGGTCAGCTACGAGCAGTACTTC
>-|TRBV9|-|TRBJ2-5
CASSVVPGTTQETQYF
TGTGCCAGCAGCGTAGTTCCGGGGACAACACAAGAGACCCAGTACTTC
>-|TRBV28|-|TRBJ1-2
CASSPYRAVYGYTF
TGTGCCAGCAGCCCCTACAGGGCCGTCTATGGCTACACCTTC
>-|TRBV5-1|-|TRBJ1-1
CASSDGGTEAFF
TGCGCCAGCAGCGACGGAGGGACTGAAGCTTTCTTT
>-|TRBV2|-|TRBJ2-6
CASSERSGANVLTF
TGTGCCAGCAGTGAGAGGTCTGGGGCCAACGTCCTGACTTTC
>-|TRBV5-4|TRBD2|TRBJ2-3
CASSQGAGEVDTQYF
TGTGCCAGCAGCCAAGGGGCGGGAGAGGTAGATACGCAGTATTTT
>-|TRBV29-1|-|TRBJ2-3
CSVASAGASTDTQYF
TGCAGCGTAGCTTCGGCGGGGGCCAGCACAGATACGCAGTATTTT
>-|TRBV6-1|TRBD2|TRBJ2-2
CASSDEEATSGEIITGELFF
TGTGCCAGCAGTGATGAGGAGGCGACTAGCGGGGAAATTATCACCGGGGAGCTGTTTTTT
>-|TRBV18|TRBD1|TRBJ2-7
CASSPPGTGGPEQYF
TGTGCCAGCTCACCACCTGGGACAGGGGGCCCCGAGCAGTACTTC
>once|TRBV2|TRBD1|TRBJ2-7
CASSDLGQAYEQYF
TGTGCCAGCAGTGATTTGGGACAGGCCTACGAGCAGTACTTC
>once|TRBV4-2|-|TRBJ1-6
CASSQEGMNSPLHF
TGTGCCAGCAGCCAAGAAGGGATGAATTCACCCCTCCACTTT
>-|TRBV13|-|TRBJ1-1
CASSLGQVTEAFF
TGTGCCAGCAGCTTAGGCCAGGTTACTGAAGCTTTCTTT
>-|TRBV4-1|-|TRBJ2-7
CASSQGTLYEQYF
TGCGCCAGCAGCCAGGGGACACTCTACGAGCAGTACTTC
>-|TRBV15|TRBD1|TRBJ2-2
CATSWGQINTGELFF
TGTGCCACCAGCTGGGGACAGATTAACACCGGGGAGCTGTTTTTT